This entry lists 20 T cell receptor beta chains sequenced from one sample in a study of a mutant IDH1 vaccine in newly diagnosed glioma. Their target antigens are unknown. The repertoire was sequenced with immunoSEQ multiplex PCR; TCRdb's copy has only in-frame clones and lacks some. The sample gives 70,000 to 100,000 clones, more than 85% of which show up once; roughly 0.56% is in the top ten. Time point noted: week 5, during vaccination. The investigators gave 300 ug of mutant IDH1 20-mer peptide in each vaccine dose, together with topical imiquimod. Sequenced here: PBMCs, sampled from a glioma patient whose treatment included an IDH1 peptide vaccine. These receptors all stem from a woman aged 45-65 years with glioma.

The chain has TRBV7-3 and TRBJ2-3; 8 positions match TRBD2. Trimming took 1 base from V and 4 from J; bases not matched to a gene: 4. The germline gives CDR1 SGHTA, CDR2 FQGTGA. This CDR3 region has 15 residues. DNA for the CDR3: TGTGCCAGCAGCTTAAACGGGAGGGCCGCAGATACGCAGTATTTT. Its protein is CASSLNGRAADTQYF.

This chain connects TRBV13 to TRBJ1-4, with D possibly TRBD1 on 6 matching bases. Germline V gene data show CDR1 as PRHDT and CDR2 as FYEKMQ (reference sequence). The CDR3 is made up of 14 amino acids. V was clipped by 5 bases and J by 5 bases, with 12 bases between them. The CDR3 loop reads CASSQGGGNEKLFF. The DNA of the CDR3 is TGTGCCAGCAGCCAAGGAGGGGGGAATGAAAAACTGTTTTTT.

CDR3 in DNA: TGCGCCAGCACTAGGGACAGGGTCCAGCTGGAGCAGTACTTC. Translating gives CASTRDRVQLEQYF. The chain links TRBV10-2 to TRBJ2-7; 9 positions agree with TRBD1. The V gene end was trimmed by 7 bases and the J gene end by 7 bases; junction bases not matched to a gene: 11. From germline, CDR1 is WSHSY and CDR2 SAAADI. This CDR3 is 14 amino acids long.

The rearrangement uses TRBV30 and TRBJ1-2; 7 bases agree with TRBD1. Germline V lookup: CDR1 GTSNPN, CDR2 SVGIG (reference sequence). J was trimmed by 6 bases and V by 2 bases; bases with no gene match: 9. This CDR3 spans 14 amino acids. In DNA form, the CDR3 reads TGTGCCTGGAGTCTTTACAGGGGTGAAGATGGCTACACCTTC. Translated, it gives CAWSLYRGEDGYTF.

The chain has TRBV7-8 and TRBJ1-2; TRBD1 matches at 10 bases. There are 16 residues in the CDR3. With 5 bases clipped from V and 7 bases from J, the junction kept 13 bases outside the gene matches. CDR1 and CDR2 from the germline V gene are SGHVS and FQNEAQ. For the CDR3, the DNA is TGTGCCAGCAGCCCAGGAGGGGGACAGGGGAGGTCTGGCTACACCTTC. This translates into CASSPGGGQGRSGYTF.

The chain recombines TRBV5-1 with TRBJ2-5; D might be TRBD1 (5 bases). CDR3 length: 14 amino acids. The ends were cut back, 0 bases at V and 4 bases at J, with 10 bases in the middle. Per germline, CDR1 SGHRS and CDR2 YFSETQ. The DNA of the CDR3 is TGCGCCAGCAGCTTGGGGACAATGGGAGAGACCCAGTACTTC. As protein: CASSLGTMGETQYF.

The genes are TRBV27 and TRBJ2-1, with D possibly matching TRBD2 (5 bases). The germline V gene encodes CDR1 MNHEY and CDR2 SMNVEV (reference sequence). The CDR3 spans 13 residues. Trimming pared 2 bases from V and 7 bases from J, leaving 9 bases between. The CDR3: CASSLRGLNEQFF. CDR3 in DNA: TGTGCCAGCAGTTTAAGAGGGTTGAATGAGCAGTTCTTC.

This clone showed up just once. This chain uses TRBV21-1 with TRBJ2-3; TRBD1, the table's D call, was not compared with the DNA. TRBV21-1 has pseudogene status. The CDR3 totals 18 residues. For the CDR3, the DNA is TGTGCCAGCAGCAAACAGGCGAGAGGGGGACCAGGGGCAGATACGCAGTATTTT. This codes for CASSKQARGGPGADTQYF.

The chain joins TRBV19 to TRBJ2-7; 9 bases are shared with TRBD1. Germline V gene sequence: CDR1 LNHDA, CDR2 SQIVND (reference sequence). The CDR3 spans 13 residues. V dropped 5 bases and J dropped 5; count of bases not matched to a gene: 4. The CDR3: CASSWTGENEQYF. The DNA for the CDR3 is TGTGCCAGTAGTTGGACAGGGGAAAACGAGCAGTACTTC.

V and J are TRBV29-1 and TRBJ2-5; no clear D. The J call is in doubt because the DNA end fits TRBJ2-7 better. The CDR3 totals 11 residues. Germline V CDR1 and CDR2: SQVTM, ANQGSEA. The CDR3 sequence is CSVRDFYEQYF. Written as DNA, the CDR3 is TGCAGCGTCAGAGACTTCTACGAGCAGTACTTC.

This sequence joins TRBV5-1 and TRBJ2-3; D possibly corresponds to TRBD2 (5 bases). Trimming stripped 6 bases from V and 3 bases from J, with 17 bases between. Germline-derived CDR1 and CDR2 are SGHRS and YFSETQ. This CDR3 comprises 15 residues. In DNA form, the CDR3 reads TGCGCCAGCAATTTGGAGCGGAGGAGGACAGATACGCAGTATTTT. This encodes CASNLERRRTDTQYF.

The chain is built from TRBV5-1 and TRBJ2-3; 11 bases fit TRBD2. There are 16 residues in the CDR3. Germline-derived CDR1 and CDR2 are SGHRS and YFSETQ. Trimming took 2 bases from V and 1 from J; bases not matched to a gene: 3. The CDR3 region is CASSFGTSGRTDTQYF. The CDR3 nucleotides are TGCGCCAGCAGCTTCGGGACTAGCGGACGCACAGATACGCAGTATTTT.

This clone was observed a single time. This chain uses TRBV15 with TRBJ2-3, with D hard to call. This CDR3 has 16 residues. V lost 0 bases and J 2 bases, leaving 12 bases between the germline ends. Germline CDR1 LNHNV, CDR2 YYDKDF (reference sequence). CDR3 residues: CATSRELRFPTDTQYF. CDR3 DNA sequence: TGTGCCACCAGCAGAGAGCTCCGGTTCCCCACAGATACGCAGTATTTT.

This chain connects TRBV30 to TRBJ1-1; no firm D call. V was pared by 1 base and J by 4 bases, with 10 bases between. Per the germline V gene, CDR1 is GTSNPN and CDR2 is SVGIG (reference sequence). The CDR3 has 13 residues. The CDR3: CAWSGPRGTEAFF. CDR3 in DNA: TGTGCCTGGAGTGGCCCTCGGGGCACTGAAGCTTTCTTT.

J is TRBJ2-7 and V is TRBV7-9, with D possibly matching TRBD1 (5 bases). CDR3 length: 14 amino acids. Germline V lookup: CDR1 SEHNR, CDR2 FQNEAQ (reference sequence). Trimming removed 3 bases from V and 2 bases from J, with 11 bases in between. The CDR3 DNA reads TGTGCCAGCAGCTTCCTGCAGGGTACCTACGAGCAGTACTTC. Translated, it gives CASSFLQGTYEQYF.

The chain employs TRBV18 and TRBJ1-1, with TRBD1 identical over 7 bases. The CDR3 totals 17 residues. Germline-derived CDR1 and CDR2 are KGHSH and LQKENI. After removal of 1 base from V and 0 bases from J, the junction contained 8 bases not matched to a gene. CDR3 amino acids: CASSPLEGALMNTEAFF. The DNA for the CDR3 is TGTGCCAGCTCACCACTTGAGGGGGCTTTAATGAACACTGAAGCTTTCTTT.

About this clone: A read error may account for a junction end that differs from germline. The chain is built from TRBV7-6 and TRBJ2-7, with 7 nucleotides matching TRBD2. The CDR3 has 16 amino acids. Germline values: CDR1 SGHVS, CDR2 FNYEAQ. The CDR3 nucleotides are TGTGCCGGCAGCTTAGCCCGACCGCGGGGGTTGAGCGAGCAGTACTTC. It encodes CAGSLARPRGLSEQYF.

The genes are TRBV27 and TRBJ2-1, with 15 positions matching TRBD2. Per germline, CDR1 MNHEY and CDR2 SMNVEV (reference sequence). The CDR3 is 18 amino acids. The J segment lost 4 bases and the V segment lost 0 bases, leaving 4 bases of the junction unmatched. The CDR3: CASSLSGTSGRYYNEQFF. The CDR3 coding sequence is TGTGCCAGCAGTTTATCAGGGACTAGCGGGAGGTATTACAATGAGCAGTTCTTC.

The chain uses TRBV19 and TRBJ1-5; a possible D gene is TRBD1 (5 bases). This CDR3 comprises 13 residues. With 4 bases removed from V and 7 bases from J, the gap between germline ends came to 11 bases. Germline CDR1 and CDR2: LNHDA and SQIVND (reference sequence). The CDR3 here is CASSNQGGQPQHF. The CDR3 DNA reads as TGTGCCAGTAGTAATCAGGGCGGACAGCCCCAGCATTTT.

This chain connects TRBV28 to TRBJ2-3, with unresolved D. The V and J ends lost 6 bases and 1 base respectively, with 14 bases between them. The V gene's germline CDR1 is MDHEN and CDR2 SYDVKM. The CDR3 consists of 15 residues. CDR3 DNA: TGTGCCAGCAGCCGGGCATTACACGGCACAGATACGCAGTATTTT. Translating gives CASSRALHGTDTQYF.